The clone carrying this TCR beta chain showed up just a few times. Its antigen is unknown. One end of the junction is discordant with germline, which a read error may explain. Stated time point: newly diagnosed GD, antithyroid drugs for less than 3 months. Construction of the TCR library relied on RNA isolated from PBMCs. This sample was included in a study of regulatory T cells in long-lasting Graves disease. Findings and limits, study-wide: Sampling was limited to peripheral blood rather than thyroid tissue.

Arm-PCR of CDR3 regions and iRepertoire HTBI primers were the basis on which TCR beta libraries were built. A single record per CDR3 protein comes from TCRdb applying MiXCR to the multiplex PCR reads. The repertoire includes hundreds of thousands of distinct CDR3 sequences, around 17% of them detected once, and 18% sits in the top ten. The CDR3 loop spans 18 amino acids. Germline V gene data show CDR1 as MNHEY and CDR2 as SMNVEV (reference sequence). This sample also appeared in a second study, on T cells in Graves' hyperthyroidism and ophthalmopathy. This second study notes: The study based diagnoses on clinical symptoms, serum thyroxine and TRAb, thyroid ultrasound and orbital computed tomography.

The material was peripheral blood mononuclear cells (PBMCs), obtained at new diagnosis, from a patient treated with antithyroid drugs. The chain has TRBV27 and TRBJ2-5; D is possibly TRBD2 (6 bases). The receptor was derived from a woman under 40 with Graves disease. In DNA form, the CDR3 reads TGTGCCAACAGTCCGTTTACCGGGACTCTAGTAGGTCAAGAGACCCAGTACTTC. As protein: CANSPFTGTLVGQETQYF.